The clone carrying this T cell receptor beta chain was detected only once. As yet, its antigen is unknown. This specimen includes other DNA sequences encoding the same CDR3. The data are from a study of shared clonotypes between healthy human individuals. Study-level points and caveats: Among donors, clonotype sharing was expected to be affected by sequencing depth. Represented genetic and exposure-history diversity was restricted by having few donors.

CD45RO-negative CD8 cells positively selected for CCR7 made up the naive population, which excluded terminally differentiated effector memory CD45RA+ cells. CDR3 length: 15 amino acids. Per germline, CDR1 MGHRA and CDR2 YSYEKL. Trimming removed 1 base from V and 0 bases from J; junction bases left unmatched: 3. Only in-frame clones appear in the TCRdb table, and some are missing; sequencing was by immunoSEQ multiplex PCR. The table includes about 2 million clones, less than 95% detected once. The sequenced sample was naive CD8+ T cells sorted from blood. This TCR was recovered from a man aged 18 to 29 in good health. This chain uses TRBV4-1 with TRBJ2-7, with 7 bases fitting TRBD2. The CDR3 protein is CASSQGPSGSYEQYF. The DNA for the CDR3 is TGCGCCAGCAGCCAAGGGCCTAGCGGCTCCTACGAGCAGTACTTC.